This T cell receptor (beta chain) came from a study of shared clonotypes between healthy human individuals. Using immunoSEQ multiplex PCR, the repertoire was profiled, and TCRdb retains in-frame clones only, with some absent. This sample has around 1.9 million clones, with around 93% found just once. Unmatched junction bases numbered 12, after V lost 0 bases and J lost 7 bases. This CDR3 is built from 18 residues. CDR1 and CDR2 from the germline V gene are SGDLS and YYNGEE. Naive CD8 cells lacked CD45RO, underwent positive selection for CCR7 and left out terminally differentiated effector memory CD45RA+ cells.

This sequence joins TRBV9 and TRBJ2-2; 10 positions match TRBD2. The receptor was derived from a man between 18 and 29 years old in good health. Some clones in this sample may be carry-over from other donors' samples. Material: naive CD8+ T cells from PBMCs. In DNA form, the CDR3 reads TGTGCCAGCAGCGTAGAGGGGCGGGAACTAGCGGGAATCGGGGAGCTGTTTTTT. This codes for CASSVEGRELAGIGELFF.